The 32 T cell receptor beta chains below were found in one sample sequenced in a study of shared clonotypes between healthy human individuals. Libraries were prepared by immunoSEQ multiplex PCR; TCRdb keeps only in-frame clonotypes and omits some of them. The sample lists over a million clones, roughly 96% occurring once. The sequenced sample was naive CD4+ T cells sorted from blood. The subset was: CD45RA+ positively selected. The receptors come from a man younger than 45 in good health.

The V call is TRBV7-6, the J call TRBJ2-5; no reliable D call. V was pared by 3 bases and J by 2 bases, with 7 bases between. The CDR3 is 13 amino acids. CDR1 SGHVS and CDR2 FNYEAQ come from the germline V gene. CDR3 DNA sequence: TGTGCCAGCAGCTTTTTGGGGCAAGAGACCCAGTACTTC. Encoded protein: CASSFLGQETQYF.

The V and J genes are TRBV7-2 and TRBJ1-1; 9 bases are a match to TRBD1. With 1 base clipped from V and 2 bases from J, the junction kept 11 bases outside the gene matches. Germline assignment: CDR1 SGHTA and CDR2 FQGNSA. The CDR3 extends over 18 amino acids. The CDR3 reads CASSLVGTGTLRNTEAFF. As DNA, the CDR3 is TGTGCCAGCAGCTTAGTAGGGACAGGGACTTTACGCAACACTGAAGCTTTCTTT.

The genes are TRBV5-4 and TRBJ2-1; TRBD2 matches at 7 bases. From germline, CDR1 is SGHNT and CDR2 YYREEE (reference sequence). V trimming: 2 bases; J trimming: 2 bases; junction bases outside the gene matches: 4. There are 15 residues in the CDR3. Here the CDR3 reads CASSLQRGAYNEQFF. The DNA for the CDR3 is TGTGCCAGCAGCTTACAGCGGGGAGCCTACAATGAGCAGTTCTTC. Complete variable domain (other parts from reference TRBV5-4 and TRBJ2-1): ETGVTQSPTHLIKTRGQQVTLRCSSQSGHNTVSWYQQALGQGPQFIFQYYREEENGRGNFPPRFSGLQFPNYSSELNVNALELDDSALYLCASSLQRGAYNEQFFGPGTRLTVL.

CDR3 DNA: TGCAGCGCCAGATACCGGGACTCTTCAAACAATGAGCAGTTCTTC. Amino acids: CSARYRDSSNNEQFF. V is TRBV29-1 and J is TRBJ2-1, with D perhaps TRBD2 (6 bases). Per germline, CDR1 SQVTM and CDR2 ANQGSEA. Trimming took 7 bases from V and 5 from J, leaving 21 bases between them. This CDR3 region has 15 residues.

The chain has TRBV18 and TRBJ1-4, with D uncertain. Deletions cut 3 bases from V and 5 bases from J, with 10 bases between. The CDR3 length is 14 residues. Germline V gene sequence: CDR1 KGHSH, CDR2 LQKENI. For the CDR3, the DNA is TGTGCCAGCTCACCGCCGGGGTTCAATGAAAAACTGTTTTTT. It specifies CASSPPGFNEKLFF. The full variable domain, in which reference TRBV18 and TRBJ1-4 provide the parts outside the CDR3, is NAGVMQNPRHLVRRRGQEARLRCSPMKGHSHVYWYRQLPEEGLKFMVYLQKENIIDESGMPKERFSAEFPKEGPSILRIQQVVRGDSAAYFCASSPPGFNEKLFFGSGTQLSVL.

Here the CDR3 DNA reads TGTGCCAGCAGCTTACCAGGTAACGGGAATCAGCCCCAGCATTTT. Protein product: CASSLPGNGNQPQHF. The J gene is TRBJ1-5, the V gene TRBV7-9; D is uncertain. Trimming removed 2 bases from V and 4 bases from J, with 12 bases in between. Germline V gene lookup returns CDR1 SEHNR and CDR2 FQNEAQ (reference sequence). The CDR3 extends over 15 amino acids.

The V and J genes are TRBV7-2 and TRBJ2-3; D ambiguous. Trimming took 2 bases from V and 4 from J, leaving 13 bases between them. CDR1 is SGHTA and CDR2 is FQGNSA in the germline V gene. This CDR3 region has 15 residues. The CDR3 is CASSLLLRKADTQYF. CDR3 in DNA: TGTGCCAGCAGCTTACTGTTGCGGAAGGCAGATACGCAGTATTTT.

V usage is TRBV2 and J usage is TRBJ2-7; the D is unclear. This CDR3 region has 13 residues. Trimming shortened V by 4 bases and J by 4 bases, and 11 bases separated the two germline ends. Germline loops: CDR1 SNHLY, CDR2 FYNNEI. CDR3 region: CASSGQIGYEQYF. The CDR3 DNA follows: TGTGCCAGCAGTGGCCAGATTGGGTACGAGCAGTACTTC.

V and J are TRBV28 and TRBJ1-3; D is uncertain. CDR1 and CDR2 (germline): MDHEN, SYDVKM. V was cut by 7 bases and J by 4 bases, with 5 bases left in between. The CDR3 spans 11 residues. The CDR3 region is CASIAGNTIYF. The CDR3 nucleotides read TGTGCCAGCATCGCGGGAAACACCATATATTTT.

The V call is TRBV10-3, the J call TRBJ2-7, with unresolved D. V shed 8 bases and J shed 1 base, with 12 bases lying between them. The CDR3 contains 13 residues. Germline CDR1 is ENHRY and CDR2 is SYGVKD. The CDR3 reads CAISQTTSYEQYF. Here the CDR3 DNA reads TGTGCCATCTCTCAGACGACTTCCTACGAGCAGTACTTC.

The CDR3 spells CASSLESAEAFF. In DNA form, the CDR3 reads TGTGCCAGCAGCTTAGAGTCAGCTGAAGCTTTCTTT. The chain uses TRBV11-2 and TRBJ1-1; no clear D. CDR1 and CDR2 (germline): SGHAT, FQNNGV. This CDR3 comprises 12 residues. V dropped 0 bases and J dropped 6 bases, with 5 bases sitting between them.

The rearrangement links TRBV25-1 to TRBJ2-5, with a possible D match to TRBD2 (6 bases). In germline, CDR1 is MGHDK, CDR2 SYGVNS. The CDR3 covers 17 residues. V was pared by 7 bases and J by 7 bases, with 28 bases between. The CDR3 sequence is CASKGSGENTGEGTQYF. The CDR3 nucleotides are TGTGCCAGCAAGGGGTCGGGGGAAAACACAGGTGAGGGGACCCAGTACTTC. The full variable domain, rest sourced from reference TRBV25-1 and TRBJ2-5, is EADIYQTPRYLVIGTGKKITLECSQTMGHDKMYWYQQDPGMELHLIHYSYGVNSTEKGDLSSESTVSRIRTEHFPLTLESARPSHTSQYLCASKGSGENTGEGTQYFGPGTRLLVL.

This clone was picked up one time. The rearrangement uses TRBV19 and TRBJ2-1; 9 bases map to TRBD2. Trimming cost V 6 bases and J 7 bases; bases outside gene matches: 10. Germline V gives CDR1 LNHDA, CDR2 SQIVND (reference sequence). The CDR3 is 15 residues long. The CDR3 spells CASRFSGRIKNEQFF. The CDR3 DNA sequence: TGTGCCAGTAGATTTAGCGGGAGAATAAAAAATGAGCAGTTCTTC. The full variable domain, with the rest looked up from reference TRBV19 and TRBJ2-1, is DGGITQSPKYLFRKEGQNVTLSCEQNLNHDAMYWYRQDPGQGLRLIYYSQIVNDFQKGDIAEGYSVSREKKESFPLTVTSAQKNPTAFYLCASRFSGRIKNEQFFGPGTRLTVL.

This chain connects TRBV9 to TRBJ2-4; D remains unclear. The V and J ends lost 3 bases and 0 bases respectively, with 16 bases between them. The germline CDR1 and CDR2 sequences are SGDLS and YYNGEE. The CDR3 is 17 residues long. The CDR3 region has the DNA TGTGCCAGCAGCGCCGACCAAGCCACGTTAGCCAAAAACATTCAGTACTTC. Residues: CASSADQATLAKNIQYF. Full variable domain (rest looked up from reference TRBV9 and TRBJ2-4): DSGVTQTPKHLITATGQRVTLRCSPRSGDLSVYWYQQSLDQGLQFLIQYYNGEERAKGNILERFSAQQFPDLHSELNLSSLELGDSALYFCASSADQATLAKNIQYFGAGTRLSVL.

The count of this clone is one. The rearrangement uses TRBV10-2 and TRBJ2-3, with D tentatively TRBD2 (5 bases). CDR1 WSHSY and CDR2 SAAADI come from the germline V gene. With 6 bases removed from V and 3 bases from J, the gap between germline ends came to 19 bases. There are 16 residues in the CDR3. The CDR3 DNA sequence: TGCGCCAGCAGCGTCCGGAATGAGGGATGGACAGATACGCAGTATTTT. As protein: CASSVRNEGWTDTQYF.

This clone was seen once. The rearrangement uses TRBV9 and TRBJ2-1; 8 bases agree with TRBD2. Germline CDR1 and CDR2: SGDLS and YYNGEE. The CDR3 totals 15 residues. The ends lost 1 base at V and 6 bases at J; junction bases unmatched: 6. CDR3 coding DNA: TGTGCCAGCAGCGTAAGAAGCGGGGGTGCCAATGAGCAGTTCTTC. It codes for CASSVRSGGANEQFF.

The chain recombines TRBV10-3 with TRBJ2-1, with a tentative D call TRBD1 (6 bases). CDR3 length: 16 amino acids. Trimming removed 0 bases from V and 3 bases from J, with 12 bases in between. The germline CDR1 and CDR2 sequences are ENHRY and SYGVKD. CDR3 residues: CAISESGQGNYNEQFF. In DNA form, the CDR3 reads TGTGCCATCAGTGAGTCTGGGCAGGGGAACTACAATGAGCAGTTCTTC.

This chain joins TRBV10-1 and TRBJ2-1; tentative D call: TRBD2 (5 bases). Trimming cost V 4 bases and J 9 bases, with 19 bases left between them. CDR3 length: 15 amino acids. Germline V gives CDR1 WNHNN, CDR2 SYGVQD (reference sequence). The CDR3 bases are TGCGCCAGCAGTGGGCCCCGGGGTGGGCTAAGTGAGCAGTTCTTC. Protein: CASSGPRGGLSEQFF.

V is TRBV25-1 and J is TRBJ2-7; D remains ambiguous. Germline V gives CDR1 MGHDK, CDR2 SYGVNS. The CDR3 is made up of 12 amino acids. Trimming removed 7 bases from V and 7 bases from J, with 14 bases in between. CDR3 sequence (DNA): TGTGCCAGCAAGGGTTTAGTAGAAGAGCAGTACTTC. As protein: CASKGLVEEQYF.

CDR3 sequence: CASSREAAVETQYF. In nucleotides, the CDR3 is TGTGCCAGCAGCCGAGAAGCTGCCGTAGAGACCCAGTACTTC. The V and J genes are TRBV5-4 and TRBJ2-5; D remains unclear. Trimming stripped 4 bases from V and 4 bases from J, with 14 bases between. This CDR3 is built from 14 residues. CDR1 is SGHNT and CDR2 is YYREEE in the germline V gene (reference sequence). Full variable domain (rest looked up from reference TRBV5-4 and TRBJ2-5): ETGVTQSPTHLIKTRGQQVTLRCSSQSGHNTVSWYQQALGQGPQFIFQYYREEENGRGNFPPRFSGLQFPNYSSELNVNALELDDSALYLCASSREAAVETQYFGPGTRLLVL.

The DNA for the CDR3 is TGTGCCAGCCAAAAATGGGGGGCGGCGAATGAAAAACTGTTTTTT. As protein: CASQKWGAANEKLFF. J is TRBJ1-4 and V is TRBV21-1. TRBV21-1 is given as a pseudogene. There are 15 residues in the CDR3.

This chain joins TRBV6-5 and TRBJ1-3; D remains unclear. The CDR3 runs to 14 residues. Germline assignment: CDR1 MNHEY and CDR2 SVGAGI. Trimming stripped 5 bases from V and 2 bases from J, with 10 bases between. In DNA, the CDR3 is TGTGCCAGCAGTACTCGAGGGCCTGGAAACACCATATATTTT. As protein: CASSTRGPGNTIYF.

The V gene is TRBV9, the J gene TRBJ2-7, with TRBD2 as a possible D gene (5 bases). With 3 bases removed from V and 2 bases from J, the gap between germline ends came to 12 bases. The CDR3 runs to 14 residues. Germline lookup yields CDR1 SGDLS and CDR2 YYNGEE. CDR3: CASSGTRDTYEQYF. For the CDR3, the DNA is TGTGCCAGCAGCGGCACACGGGATACCTACGAGCAGTACTTC.

The V call is TRBV29-1, the J call TRBJ2-7; 12 bases line up with TRBD1. V shed 7 bases, J shed 9 bases, and the junction held 10 bases outside the gene matches. This CDR3 contains 13 residues. Germline V gene lookup returns CDR1 SQVTM and CDR2 ANQGSEA. The CDR3 loop reads CSARDRGRSGQYF. The CDR3 DNA is TGCAGCGCCCGGGACAGGGGGCGGTCAGGGCAGTACTTC.

The V call is TRBV5-1, the J call TRBJ2-5; D remains unclear. Germline V gene data show CDR1 as SGHRS and CDR2 as YFSETQ. V was cut by 0 bases and J by 4 bases, with 16 bases left in between. The CDR3 consists of 16 residues. CDR3 protein: CASSLAVTKPSETQYF. CDR3 nucleotide sequence: TGCGCCAGCAGCTTGGCTGTGACGAAACCTTCAGAGACCCAGTACTTC.

Here the CDR3 reads CASSAGRGNQPQHF. DNA for the CDR3: TGTGCCAGCAGCGCCGGTCGGGGCAATCAGCCCCAGCATTTT. V is TRBV27 and J is TRBJ1-5; D ambiguous. This CDR3 is built from 14 residues. V was pared by 6 bases and J by 2 bases, with 11 bases between. Germline V gene data show CDR1 as MNHEY and CDR2 as SMNVEV (reference sequence).

V and J are TRBV4-1 and TRBJ1-2; D unresolved. The CDR3 extends over 16 amino acids. Germline V gene data show CDR1 as MGHRA and CDR2 as YSYEKL. Trimming took 0 bases from V and 14 from J, leaving 25 bases between them. The DNA of the CDR3 is TGCGCCAGCAGCCAAGATGGAGTCACAGTCCACCCCTTTAAGACCTTC. As protein: CASSQDGVTVHPFKTF.

The V call is TRBV29-1, the J call TRBJ2-7; D may correspond to TRBD1 or TRBD2 (5 bases each). Germline-derived CDR1 and CDR2 are SQVTM and ANQGSEA. Trimming left V 1 base short and J 3 bases short, with 22 bases between. There are 17 residues in the CDR3. The CDR3 region is CSVEGRRPPRGDYEQYF. The CDR3 DNA sequence: TGCAGCGTTGAAGGAAGGCGGCCCCCGAGAGGGGACTACGAGCAGTACTTC.

V usage is TRBV28 and J usage is TRBJ2-5; TRBD1 might be the D (6 bases). CDR1 MDHEN and CDR2 SYDVKM come from the germline V gene. V shed 5 bases and J shed 11 bases, with 15 bases lying between them. The length of the CDR3 is 12 residues. The CDR3 protein is CASSRSGTRQYF. The DNA for the CDR3 is TGTGCCAGCAGTCGCTCCGGGACACGGCAGTACTTC.

In this sample, this clone turned up once. The V call is TRBV4-1, the J call TRBJ2-3, with TRBD2 identical over 9 bases. Germline V CDR1 and CDR2: MGHRA, YSYEKL. V shed 3 bases, J shed 4 bases, and the junction held 11 bases outside the gene matches. This CDR3 is built from 17 residues. This chain's CDR3 is CASSQTVAGVRADTQYF. CDR3 nucleotides: TGCGCCAGCAGCCAGACCGTAGCGGGAGTGAGGGCAGATACGCAGTATTTT.

The V and J genes are TRBV25-1 and TRBJ2-7, with a possible D match to TRBD1 (6 bases). In germline, CDR1 is MGHDK, CDR2 SYGVNS. The CDR3 contains 14 residues. The V gene lost 3 bases and the J gene lost 3 bases, with 12 bases spanning the gap. The CDR3 DNA sequence: TGTGCCAGCAGTGAGACAGGATCAAACTACGAGCAGTACTTC. Its protein is CASSETGSNYEQYF.

The chain joins TRBV6-1 to TRBJ2-2; D not certain. The CDR3 loop spans 13 amino acids. Trimming left V 2 bases short and J 7 bases short, with 8 bases between. CDR1 MNHNS and CDR2 SASEGT come from the germline V gene. This CDR3 is CASSEKRGGELFF. For the CDR3, the DNA is TGTGCCAGCAGTGAAAAACGAGGCGGGGAGCTGTTTTTT.